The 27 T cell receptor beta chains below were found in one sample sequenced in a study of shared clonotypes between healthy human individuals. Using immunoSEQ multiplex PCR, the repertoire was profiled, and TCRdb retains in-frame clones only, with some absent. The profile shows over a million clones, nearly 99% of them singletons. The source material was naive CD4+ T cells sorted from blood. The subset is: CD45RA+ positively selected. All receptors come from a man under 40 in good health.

CDR3 nucleotides: TGTGCCAGCAGTTACTCGACACCCCACTCTGGAAACACCATATATTTT. This gives the protein CASSYSTPHSGNTIYF. The chain couples TRBV6-5 to TRBJ1-3; D is undetermined. Trimming pared 0 bases from V and 0 bases from J, leaving 9 bases between. This CDR3 has 16 amino acids. Germline V gene data show CDR1 as MNHEY and CDR2 as SVGAGI.

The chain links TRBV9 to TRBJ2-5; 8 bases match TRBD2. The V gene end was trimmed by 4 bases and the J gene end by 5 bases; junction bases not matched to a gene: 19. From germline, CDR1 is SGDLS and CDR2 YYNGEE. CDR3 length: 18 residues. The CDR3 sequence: CASSPEGPSGLPWETQYF. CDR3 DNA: TGTGCCAGCAGCCCCGAGGGTCCTAGCGGGCTACCTTGGGAGACCCAGTACTTC.

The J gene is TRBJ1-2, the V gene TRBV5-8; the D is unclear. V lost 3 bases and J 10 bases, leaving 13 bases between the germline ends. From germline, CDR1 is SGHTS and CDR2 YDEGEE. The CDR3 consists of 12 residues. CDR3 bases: TGTGCCAGCAGCTCCTGGACCCTTGCCTACACCTTC. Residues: CASSSWTLAYTF.

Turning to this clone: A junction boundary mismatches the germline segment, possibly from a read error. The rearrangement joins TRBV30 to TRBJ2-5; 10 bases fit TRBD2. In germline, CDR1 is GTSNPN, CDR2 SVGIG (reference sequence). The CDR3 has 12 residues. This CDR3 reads CAWSVRGTSVHF. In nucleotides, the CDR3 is TGTGCCTGGAGTGTACGGGGGACTAGCGTACACTTC.

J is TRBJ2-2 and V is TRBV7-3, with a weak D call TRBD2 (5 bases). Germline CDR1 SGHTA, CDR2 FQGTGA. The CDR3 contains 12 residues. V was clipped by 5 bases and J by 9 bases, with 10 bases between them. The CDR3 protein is CASSPDFRELFF. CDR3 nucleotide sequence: TGTGCCAGCAGCCCGGACTTCCGGGAGCTGTTTTTT.

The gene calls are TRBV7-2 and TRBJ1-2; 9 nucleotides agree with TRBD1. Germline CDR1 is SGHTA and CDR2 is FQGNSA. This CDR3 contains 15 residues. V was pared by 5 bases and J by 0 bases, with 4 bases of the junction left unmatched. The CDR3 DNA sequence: TGTGCCAGCAGCAAGGGACAGGGCCCTAACTATGGCTACACCTTC. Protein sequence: CASSKGQGPNYGYTF.

This CDR3 is CASSADPNQPQHF. CDR3 nucleotides: TGCGCCAGCAGCGCTGACCCCAATCAGCCCCAGCATTTT. The chain recombines TRBV5-1 with TRBJ1-5; D is unresolved. V shed 4 bases and J shed 3 bases, with 8 bases lying between them. The CDR3 totals 13 residues. CDR1 and CDR2 from the germline V gene are SGHRS and YFSETQ.

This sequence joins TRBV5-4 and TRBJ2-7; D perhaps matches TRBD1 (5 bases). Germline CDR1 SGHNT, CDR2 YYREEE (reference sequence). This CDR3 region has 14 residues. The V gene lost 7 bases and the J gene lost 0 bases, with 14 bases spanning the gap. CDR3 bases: TGTGCCAGCGCCCAGGAGACAGCCTCCTACGAGCAGTACTTC. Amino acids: CASAQETASYEQYF.

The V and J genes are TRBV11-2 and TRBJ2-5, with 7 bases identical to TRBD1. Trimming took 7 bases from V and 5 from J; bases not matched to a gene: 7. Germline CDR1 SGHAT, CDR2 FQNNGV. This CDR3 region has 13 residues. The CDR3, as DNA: TGTGCCAGCACCACAGGGGTCCGGGAGACCCAGTACTTC. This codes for CASTTGVRETQYF.

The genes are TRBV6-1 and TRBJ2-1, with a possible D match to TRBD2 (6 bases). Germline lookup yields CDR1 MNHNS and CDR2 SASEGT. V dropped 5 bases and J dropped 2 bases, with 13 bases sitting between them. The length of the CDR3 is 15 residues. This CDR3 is CASSTLAVTYNEQFF. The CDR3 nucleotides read TGTGCCAGCAGTACACTAGCTGTTACCTACAATGAGCAGTTCTTC.

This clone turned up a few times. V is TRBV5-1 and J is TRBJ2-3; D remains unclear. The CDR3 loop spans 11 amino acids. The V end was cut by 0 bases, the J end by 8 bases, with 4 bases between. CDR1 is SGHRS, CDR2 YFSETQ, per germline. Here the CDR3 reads CASSLGLTQYF. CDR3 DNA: TGCGCCAGCAGCTTGGGTCTTACGCAGTATTTT.

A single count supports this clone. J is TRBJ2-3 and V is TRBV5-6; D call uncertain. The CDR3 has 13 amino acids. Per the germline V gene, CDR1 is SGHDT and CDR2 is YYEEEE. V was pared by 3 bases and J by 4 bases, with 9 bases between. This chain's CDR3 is CASSYAQADTQYF. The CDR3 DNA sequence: TGTGCCAGCAGCTACGCCCAGGCAGATACGCAGTATTTT.

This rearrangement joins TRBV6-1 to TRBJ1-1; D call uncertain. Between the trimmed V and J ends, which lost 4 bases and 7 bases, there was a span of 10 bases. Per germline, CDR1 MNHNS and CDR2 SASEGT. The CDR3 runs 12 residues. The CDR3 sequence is CASSVKGFEAFF. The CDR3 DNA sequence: TGTGCCAGCAGTGTTAAGGGTTTTGAAGCTTTCTTT.

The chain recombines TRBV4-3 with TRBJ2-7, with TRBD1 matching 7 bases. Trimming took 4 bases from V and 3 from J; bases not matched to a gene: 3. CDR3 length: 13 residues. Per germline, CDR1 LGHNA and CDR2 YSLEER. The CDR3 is CASSPRTGYEQYF. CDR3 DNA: TGCGCCAGCAGCCCGAGGACAGGCTACGAGCAGTACTTC.

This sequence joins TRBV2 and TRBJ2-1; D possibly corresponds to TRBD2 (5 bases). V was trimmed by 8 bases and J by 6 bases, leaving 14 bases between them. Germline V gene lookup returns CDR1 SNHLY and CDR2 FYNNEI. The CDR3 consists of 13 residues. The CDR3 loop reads CASRGRASNEQFF. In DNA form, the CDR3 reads TGTGCCAGCCGAGGGCGGGCCAGCAATGAGCAGTTCTTC.

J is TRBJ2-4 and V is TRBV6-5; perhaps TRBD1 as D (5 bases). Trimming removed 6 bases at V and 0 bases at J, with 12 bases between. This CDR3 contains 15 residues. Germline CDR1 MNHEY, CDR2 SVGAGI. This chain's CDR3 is CASRPDRVAKNIQYF. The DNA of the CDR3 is TGTGCCAGCAGACCTGACAGAGTAGCCAAAAACATTCAGTACTTC.

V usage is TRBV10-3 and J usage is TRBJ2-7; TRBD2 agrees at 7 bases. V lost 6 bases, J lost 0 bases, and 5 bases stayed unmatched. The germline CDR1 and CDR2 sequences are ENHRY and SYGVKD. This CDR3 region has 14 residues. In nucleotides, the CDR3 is TGTGCCATCAGGGCCGGGACTAACTCCTACGAGCAGTACTTC. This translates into CAIRAGTNSYEQYF.

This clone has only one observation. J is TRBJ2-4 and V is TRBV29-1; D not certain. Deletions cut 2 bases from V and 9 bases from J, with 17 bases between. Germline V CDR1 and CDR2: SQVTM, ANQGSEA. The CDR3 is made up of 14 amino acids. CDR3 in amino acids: CSVETLQRNGIQYF. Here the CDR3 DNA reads TGCAGCGTTGAAACCCTGCAGAGGAATGGCATTCAGTACTTC.

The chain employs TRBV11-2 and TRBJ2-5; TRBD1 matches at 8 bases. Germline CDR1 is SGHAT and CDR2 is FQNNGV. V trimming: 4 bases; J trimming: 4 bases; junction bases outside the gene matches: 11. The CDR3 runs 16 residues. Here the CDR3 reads CASSSLRGRRLETQYF. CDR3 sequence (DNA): TGTGCCAGCAGCTCCCTCAGGGGGCGAAGGTTAGAGACCCAGTACTTC.

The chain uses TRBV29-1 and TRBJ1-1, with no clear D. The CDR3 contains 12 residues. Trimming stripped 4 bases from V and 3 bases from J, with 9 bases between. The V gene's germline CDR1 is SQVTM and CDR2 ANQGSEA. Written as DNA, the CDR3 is TGCAGCGTTGTGGGCAGCTACACTGAAGCTTTCTTT. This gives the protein CSVVGSYTEAFF.

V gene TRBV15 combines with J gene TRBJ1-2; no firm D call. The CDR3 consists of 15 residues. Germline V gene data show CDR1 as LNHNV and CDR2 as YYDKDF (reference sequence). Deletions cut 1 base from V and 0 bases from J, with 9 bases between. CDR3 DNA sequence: TGTGCCACCAGCAGAGGTGAAGTACCTAACTATGGCTACACCTTC. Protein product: CATSRGEVPNYGYTF.

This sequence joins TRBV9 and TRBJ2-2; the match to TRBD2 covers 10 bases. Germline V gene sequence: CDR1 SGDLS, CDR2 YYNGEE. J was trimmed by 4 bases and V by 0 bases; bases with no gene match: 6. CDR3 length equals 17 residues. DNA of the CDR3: TGTGCCAGCAGCGTAGTTCCTAGCGGGAGTGGCACCGGGGAGCTGTTTTTT. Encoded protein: CASSVVPSGSGTGELFF.

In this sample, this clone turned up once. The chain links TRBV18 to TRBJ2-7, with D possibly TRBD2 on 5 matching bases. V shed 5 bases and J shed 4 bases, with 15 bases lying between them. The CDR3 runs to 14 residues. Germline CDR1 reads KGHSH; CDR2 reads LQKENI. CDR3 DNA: TGTGCCAGCTCAACGGGGTCCAGGAATTACGAGCAGTACTTC. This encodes CASSTGSRNYEQYF.

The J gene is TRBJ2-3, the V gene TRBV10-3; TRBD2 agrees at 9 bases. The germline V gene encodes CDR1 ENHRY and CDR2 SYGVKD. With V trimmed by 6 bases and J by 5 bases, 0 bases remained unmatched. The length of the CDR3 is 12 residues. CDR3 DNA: TGTGCCATCAGGACTAGCGGAGATACGCAGTATTTT. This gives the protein CAIRTSGDTQYF.

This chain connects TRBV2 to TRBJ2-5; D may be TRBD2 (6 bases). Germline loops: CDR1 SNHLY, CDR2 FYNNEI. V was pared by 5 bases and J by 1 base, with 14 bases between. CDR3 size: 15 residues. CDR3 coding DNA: TGTGCCAGCAGTTTCCAATCTAGCGCCCAAGAGACCCAGTACTTC. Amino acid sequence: CASSFQSSAQETQYF.

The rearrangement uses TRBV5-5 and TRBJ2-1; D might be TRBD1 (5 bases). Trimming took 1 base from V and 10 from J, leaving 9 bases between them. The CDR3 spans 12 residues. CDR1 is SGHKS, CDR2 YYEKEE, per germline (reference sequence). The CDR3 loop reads CASSLKPGEQFF. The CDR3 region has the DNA TGTGCCAGCAGCTTGAAGCCAGGGGAGCAGTTCTTC.

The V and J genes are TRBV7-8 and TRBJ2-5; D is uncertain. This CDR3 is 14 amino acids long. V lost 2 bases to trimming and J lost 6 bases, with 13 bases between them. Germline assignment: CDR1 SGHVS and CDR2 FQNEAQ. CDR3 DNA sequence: TGTGCCAGCAGCTTAAAGAGGTTAGAGAAGACCCAGTACTTC. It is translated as CASSLKRLEKTQYF.